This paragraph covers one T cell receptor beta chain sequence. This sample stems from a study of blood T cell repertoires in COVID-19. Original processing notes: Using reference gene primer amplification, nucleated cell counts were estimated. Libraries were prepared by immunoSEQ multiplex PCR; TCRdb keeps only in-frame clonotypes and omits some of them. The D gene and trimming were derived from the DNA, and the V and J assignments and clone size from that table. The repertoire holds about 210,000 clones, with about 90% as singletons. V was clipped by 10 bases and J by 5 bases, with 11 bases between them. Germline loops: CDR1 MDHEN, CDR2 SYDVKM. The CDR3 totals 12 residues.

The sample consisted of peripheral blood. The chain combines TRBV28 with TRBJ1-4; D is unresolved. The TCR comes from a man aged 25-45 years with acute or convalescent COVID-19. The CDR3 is CATMTGNEKLFF. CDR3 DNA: TGTGCCACCATGACGGGAAATGAAAAACTGTTTTTT.